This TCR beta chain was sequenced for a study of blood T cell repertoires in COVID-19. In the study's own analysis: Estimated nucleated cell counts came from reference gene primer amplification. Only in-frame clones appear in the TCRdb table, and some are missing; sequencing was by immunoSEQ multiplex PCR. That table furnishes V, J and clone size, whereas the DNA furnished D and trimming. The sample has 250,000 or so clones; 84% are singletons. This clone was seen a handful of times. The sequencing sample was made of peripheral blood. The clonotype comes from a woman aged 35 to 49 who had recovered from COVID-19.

The CDR3 is CASSFNSENTEAFF. CDR3 sequence (DNA): TGCGCCAGCAGCTTCAACAGTGAGAACACTGAAGCTTTCTTT. The V gene is TRBV5-1, the J gene TRBJ1-1, with D unclear. CDR3 length: 14 amino acids. Per the germline V gene, CDR1 is SGHRS and CDR2 is YFSETQ. The V end was cut by 2 bases, the J end by 1 base, with 9 bases between.